These 14 T cell receptor beta chains were all obtained from the same sample, sequenced in a study of blood T cells in healthy people across ages. Next came a second PCR, run for about 6 to 12 cycles, which used a sample-barcoded 5' primer along with a J-beta primer mix. From the 5' RACE reads, TCRdb called clonotypes with MiXCR, one entry per CDR3 protein. The sample has roughly 570,000 distinct CDR3 sequences; roughly 29% are singletons. The specimen sequenced was blood. The receptors originated from a woman aged 70 to 79 in good health.

The chain recombines TRBV5-1 with TRBJ1-1, with no clear D. The CDR3 length is 15 residues. The germline V and J ends were trimmed by 1 base and 3 bases, with 13 bases remaining between them. Germline V gene lookup returns CDR1 SGHRS and CDR2 YFSETQ. As DNA, the CDR3 is TGCGCCAGCAGCTTGTTTGGAAGGCCTGACACTGAAGCTTTCTTT. Translating it yields CASSLFGRPDTEAFF.

The genes are TRBV29-1 and TRBJ2-7; no definite D call. The CDR3 runs 11 residues. Germline CDR1 and CDR2: SQVTM and ANQGSEA. Trimming took off 6 bases at V and 1 base at J, with 7 bases between the two ends. CDR3: CSVAHSYEQYF. CDR3 nucleotides: TGCAGCGTCGCCCATTCCTACGAGCAGTACTTC.

This chain joins TRBV29-1 and TRBJ2-7; D is possibly TRBD1 (6 bases). V was pared by 7 bases and J by 4 bases, with 14 bases between. Germline lookup yields CDR1 SQVTM and CDR2 ANQGSEA. CDR3 length: 12 amino acids. CDR3 DNA sequence: TGCAGCGCAACAGGGTCCGGATACGAGCAGTACTTC. This translates into CSATGSGYEQYF.

CDR3 sequence: CASSPTLGGRTEAFF. The CDR3 region has the DNA TGCGCCAGCAGCCCTACGTTAGGGGGAAGGACTGAAGCTTTCTTT. V gene TRBV4-1 combines with J gene TRBJ1-1, with D perhaps matching TRBD1 (6 bases). Germline CDR1 reads MGHRA; CDR2 reads YSYEKL. Deletions cut 4 bases from V and 5 bases from J, with 17 bases between. CDR3 length: 15 amino acids.

The J gene is TRBJ2-5, the V gene TRBV5-1, with TRBD2 matching 8 bases. This CDR3 spans 15 amino acids. V trimming: 4 bases; J trimming: 5 bases; junction bases outside the gene matches: 10. Germline V CDR1 and CDR2: SGHRS, YFSETQ. The CDR3, as DNA: TGCGCCAGCAGCCTATTAGCGGGGTCGGGGGAGACCCAGTACTTC. This gives the protein CASSLLAGSGETQYF.

The chain couples TRBV20-1 to TRBJ2-3, with a weak D call TRBD1 (6 bases). With 2 bases removed from V and 1 base from J, the gap between germline ends came to 16 bases. Germline V lookup: CDR1 DFQATT, CDR2 SNEGSKA (reference sequence). The CDR3 runs to 16 residues. CDR3 sequence reads: CSARSQGYMGTDTQYF. The CDR3, as DNA: TGCAGTGCTAGATCTCAGGGGTATATGGGCACAGATACGCAGTATTTT.

This chain joins TRBV29-1 and TRBJ2-7, with D uncertain. The last part of the DNA fits TRBJ2-1 better; the J call may be wrong. The CDR3 totals 11 residues. Germline CDR1 reads SQVTM; CDR2 reads ANQGSEA. CDR3 coding DNA: TGCAGCGGACAACAGTACAATGAGCAGTTCTTC. This sequence encodes CSGQQYNEQFF.

The chain employs TRBV7-3 and TRBJ2-1, with 8 bases aligning to TRBD2. Germline values: CDR1 SGHTA, CDR2 FQGTGA. Trimming took 4 bases from V and 10 from J; bases not matched to a gene: 12. CDR3 length: 15 amino acids. DNA of the CDR3: TGTGCCAGCAGCTCGGGACTAGTGAAACGGGGGGAGCAGTTCTTC. Translation: CASSSGLVKRGEQFF.

This clonotype was seen more than once but under ten times. The chain carries TRBV12-3 or TRBV12-4 and TRBJ2-5; no definite D call. The germline V and J ends were trimmed by 1 base and 7 bases, with 10 bases remaining between them. The length of the CDR3 is 13 residues. This chain's CDR3 is CASSLDGRRTQYF. CDR3 bases: TGTGCCAGCAGTTTAGACGGAAGACGGACCCAGTACTTC.

The V call is TRBV5-1, the J call TRBJ1-1; TRBD1 might be the D (5 bases). The germline V gene encodes CDR1 SGHRS and CDR2 YFSETQ. The CDR3 is 14 residues long. V was cut by 2 bases and J by 8 bases, with 16 bases left in between. CDR3 nucleotide sequence: TGCGCCAGCAGCTTCGGGGTTGTAGGGGAGGAAGCTTTCTTT. This encodes CASSFGVVGEEAFF.

This clonotype was seen a handful of times. This chain links TRBV14 with TRBJ2-1; D unresolved. From germline, CDR1 is SGHDN and CDR2 FVKESK. This CDR3 is built from 12 residues. The V and J ends lost 4 bases and 7 bases respectively, with 8 bases between them. CDR3 amino acids: CASSRSRNEQFF. The CDR3 DNA follows: TGTGCCAGCAGCCGAAGCAGAAATGAGCAGTTCTTC.

The chain combines TRBV18 with TRBJ2-5; D tentatively reads TRBD1 or TRBD2 (5 bases each). V shed 4 bases and J shed 3 bases, with 12 bases lying between them. Germline V lookup: CDR1 KGHSH, CDR2 LQKENI. The CDR3 length is 14 residues. The CDR3 is CASSLPGTEETQYF. The CDR3 region has the DNA TGTGCCAGCTCACTTCCCGGGACGGAAGAGACCCAGTACTTC.

This clonotype was counted at least ten times. The rearrangement links TRBV28 to TRBJ2-7; D is perhaps TRBD1 (5 bases). CDR1 is MDHEN, CDR2 SYDVKM, per germline. V was shortened by 6 bases and J by 3 bases, with 9 bases between the two germline ends. CDR3 length equals 12 residues. The CDR3 spells CASRPDSYEQYF. As DNA, the CDR3 is TGTGCCAGCAGGCCCGACAGCTACGAGCAGTACTTC.

For this clonotype: The junction and the germline gene differ at one end; a read error may be behind it. The chain carries TRBV5-1 and TRBJ2-1; D unresolved. Per germline, CDR1 SGHRS and CDR2 YFSETQ. The CDR3 has 13 amino acids. CDR3 in amino acids: CASKVSSYNEQFF. CDR3 bases: TGCGCTAGCAAGGTCAGCTCCTACAATGAGCAGTTCTTC. The complete variable domain, with remaining parts taken from reference TRBV5-1 and TRBJ2-1, reads KAGVTQTPRYLIKTRGQQVTLSCSPISGHRSVSWYQQTPGQGLQFLFEYFSETQRNKGNFPGRFSGRQFSNSRSEMNVSTLELGDSALYLCASKVSSYNEQFFGPGTRLTVL.